The subject of this entry is one TCR beta chain. Its antigen remains unidentified. This specimen belongs to a study of blood T cells in healthy people across ages. General study points: There were more naive CD4+ cells and higher diversity in long-lived donors than in aged donors. Roughly linear declines in TCR beta diversity per million T cells occurred with age.

Together with a sample-barcoded 5' primer, a J-beta primer mix was included in a second PCR lasting about 7 to 12 cycles. TCRdb called the 5' RACE reads again in MiXCR, with one record for every CDR3 protein. This table has hundreds of thousands of distinct CDR3 sequences, around 20% appearing once. Extracted total RNA amounted to at least 6 micrograms for each sample. Germline CDR1 reads ENHRY; CDR2 reads SYGVKD. The CDR3 covers 12 residues. This clonotype was sampled from a man between 65 and 85 years old in good health. Material: blood. The rearrangement joins TRBV10-3 to TRBJ2-5; D ambiguous. Gene TRBJ2-7 matches the end of the DNA better, so the J call may be wrong. This chain's CDR3 is CAISDNTYEQYF. CDR3 nucleotide sequence: TGTGCCATCAGTGACAATACCTACGAGCAGTACTTC.